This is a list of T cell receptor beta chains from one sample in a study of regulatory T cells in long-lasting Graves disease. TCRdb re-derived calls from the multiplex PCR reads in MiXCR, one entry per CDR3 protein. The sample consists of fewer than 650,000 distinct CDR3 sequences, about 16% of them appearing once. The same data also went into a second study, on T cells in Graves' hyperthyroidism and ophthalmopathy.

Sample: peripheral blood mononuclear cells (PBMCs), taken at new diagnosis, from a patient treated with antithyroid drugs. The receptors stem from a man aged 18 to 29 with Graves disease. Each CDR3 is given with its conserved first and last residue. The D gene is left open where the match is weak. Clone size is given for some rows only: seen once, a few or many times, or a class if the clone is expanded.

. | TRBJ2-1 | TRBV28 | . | TGTGCCAGCAGTCAGGACAAGGCCTTGTACAATGAGCAGTTCTTC | CASSQDKALYNEQFF
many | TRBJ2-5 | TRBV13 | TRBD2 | TGTGCCAGCAGCCTTACTAGCGGGGCCCAGTACTTC | CASSLTSGAQYF
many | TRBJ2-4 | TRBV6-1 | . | TGTGCCAGCAGTGAAGAATCACCCGGAGACATTCAGTACTTC | CASSEESPGDIQYF
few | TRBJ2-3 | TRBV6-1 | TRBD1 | TGTGCCAGCAGTCCCACCCGGGACAGGGATCCAGATACGCAGTATTTT | CASSPTRDRDPDTQYF
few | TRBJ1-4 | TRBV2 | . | TGTGCCAGCAGATGGACAGCAACTAATGAAAAACTGTTTTTT | CASRWTATNEKLFF
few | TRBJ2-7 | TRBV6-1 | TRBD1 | TGTGCCAGCAGTGAAAGGGACAGGGGGCTGTACGAGCAGTACTTC | CASSERDRGLYEQYF
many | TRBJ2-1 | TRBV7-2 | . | TGTGCCAGCAGCTCGGGGCCGAAAACACCCTACAATGAGCAGTTCTTC | CASSSGPKTPYNEQFF
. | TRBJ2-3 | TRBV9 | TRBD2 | TGTGCCAGCAGCACGGGGGGGCAACCTACTCTCACAGATACACAGTATTTT | CASSTGGQPTLTDTQYF
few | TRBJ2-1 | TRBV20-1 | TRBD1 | TGCAGTGCTAGATCACCGGGACAGGGGAGTGGTGAGCAGTTCTTC | CSARSPGQGSGEQFF
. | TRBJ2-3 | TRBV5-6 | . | TGTGCCAGCAGCCCCGAGCAGGAGGGCACAGATACGCAGTATTTT | CASSPEQEGTDTQYF